The 8 T cell receptor beta chains reported below all come from one sample, sequenced in a study of blood T cell repertoires in COVID-19. The protocol was immunoSEQ multiplex PCR, while the TCRdb copy is restricted to in-frame clones and leaves out a portion. The table includes about 140,000 clones, 70% to 90% detected once. Material for sequencing was peripheral blood. The receptor set was obtained from a woman aged 55-70 years with acute or convalescent COVID-19.

The chain's CDR3 is CASSPWGGDRDNSDSPLHF. CDR3 DNA: TGTGCCAGCAGTCCATGGGGTGGGGACAGGGATAATTCGGACTCACCCCTCCACTTT. V and J are TRBV28 and TRBJ1-6; 9 positions match TRBD1. CDR1 and CDR2 (germline): MDHEN, SYDVKM. CDR3 length: 19 amino acids. V dropped 5 bases and J dropped 10; count of bases not matched to a gene: 21.

The chain recombines TRBV7-2 with TRBJ2-7; 10 bases are shared with TRBD2. The germline CDR1 and CDR2 sequences are SGHTA and FQGNSA. Trimming took 1 base from V and 3 from J; bases not matched to a gene: 9. This CDR3 is 17 amino acids long. CDR3 bases: TGTGCCAGCAGCTTAGTGGGTAGCGGGGGGCGTGGCTACGAGCAGTACTTC. Protein sequence: CASSLVGSGGRGYEQYF.

The chain is built from TRBV2 and TRBJ2-7; D is perhaps TRBD1 (5 bases). The CDR3 extends over 14 amino acids. Trimming removed 3 bases at V and 0 bases at J, with 9 bases between. Germline-derived CDR1 and CDR2 are SNHLY and FYNNEI. The CDR3 DNA reads as TGTGCCAGCAGTGACCCCAGGGACTCCTACGAGCAGTACTTC. It specifies CASSDPRDSYEQYF. Looking up the rest from reference TRBV2 and TRBJ2-7 gives the full variable domain: EPEVTQTPSHQVTQMGQEVILRCVPISNHLYFYWYRQILGQKVEFLVSFYNNEISEKSEIFDDQFSVERPDGSNFTLKIRSTKLEDSAMYFCASSDPRDSYEQYFGPGTRLTVT.

CDR3 residues: CASSYFTGWNNQPQHF. The DNA for the CDR3 is TGTGCCAGCAGTTACTTCACGGGGTGGAACAATCAGCCCCAGCATTTT. The chain employs TRBV6-5 and TRBJ1-5, with no clear D. V dropped 1 base and J dropped 3 bases, with 13 bases sitting between them. Germline V gene lookup returns CDR1 MNHEY and CDR2 SVGAGI. This CDR3 has 16 amino acids.

The CDR3 spells CSASRPASGTYEQYF. The DNA of the CDR3 is TGCAGTGCTAGTCGTCCTGCTAGCGGGACCTACGAGCAGTACTTC. This sequence joins TRBV20-1 and TRBJ2-7; TRBD2 matches 9 bases. After removal of 3 bases from V and 2 bases from J, the junction contained 8 bases not matched to a gene. The CDR3 spans 15 residues. CDR1 and CDR2 (germline): DFQATT, SNEGSKA (reference sequence).

The rearrangement links TRBV4-1 to TRBJ1-6, with no clear D. Germline V CDR1 and CDR2: MGHRA, YSYEKL. The V and J ends lost 4 bases and 0 bases respectively, with 13 bases between them. This CDR3 is built from 17 residues. In DNA, the CDR3 is TGCGCCAGCAGCCTCGAGCGGCAAAGCTCCTATAATTCACCCCTCCACTTT. The encoded protein is CASSLERQSSYNSPLHF.

The rearrangement uses TRBV10-3 and TRBJ1-2; D possibly corresponds to TRBD1 (5 bases). CDR1 is ENHRY, CDR2 SYGVKD, per germline. V was shortened by 2 bases and J by 5 bases, with 9 bases between the two germline ends. This CDR3 region has 13 residues. The CDR3 loop is CAISEGRDYGYTF. CDR3 coding DNA: TGTGCCATCAGTGAGGGCAGGGATTATGGCTACACCTTC.

V and J are TRBV9 and TRBJ2-7, with TRBD2 matching over 9 bases. Per the germline V gene, CDR1 is SGDLS and CDR2 is YYNGEE. V lost 0 bases, J lost 3 bases, and 10 bases stayed unmatched. The CDR3 spans 17 residues. The CDR3: CASSVGSGSGGVYEQYF. CDR3 DNA: TGTGCCAGCAGCGTAGGGTCGGGTAGCGGGGGAGTCTACGAGCAGTACTTC. Complete variable domain (other parts from reference TRBV9 and TRBJ2-7): DSGVTQTPKHLITATGQRVTLRCSPRSGDLSVYWYQQSLDQGLQFLIQYYNGEERAKGNILERFSAQQFPDLHSELNLSSLELGDSALYFCASSVGSGSGGVYEQYFGPGTRLTVT.